The table lists the clone carrying this TCR beta chain with many counts. These data originate in a study of T cells in Graves' hyperthyroidism and ophthalmopathy. The germline V and J ends were trimmed by 5 bases and 3 bases, with 18 bases remaining between them. CDR1 is MDHEN, CDR2 SYDVKM, per germline. The CDR3 loop spans 16 amino acids. Criteria for exclusion of patients were uncontrolled infection, other autoimmune disease, pregnancy or lactation. RNA transcripts provided the source from which TCR beta CDR3 regions were amplified. The TCR CDR3 was amplified in a first-round RT-PCR using the HTBI primer set. TCRdb independently ran MiXCR on the multiplex PCR reads; one entry per CDR3 protein. The sample shows about 210,000 distinct CDR3 sequences, 17% of them seen only once.

The V call is TRBV28, the J call TRBJ2-3; the D gene is possibly TRBD1 (6 bases). The source is a man aged 45-65 years with Graves' hyperthyroidism. The sequenced sample was blood. Here the CDR3 reads CASSPASGARTDTQYF. DNA of the CDR3: TGTGCCAGCAGTCCAGCTTCAGGGGCTAGAACAGATACGCAGTATTTT. The whole variable domain, remainder taken from reference TRBV28 and TRBJ2-3, is DVKVTQSSRYLVKRTGEKVFLECVQDMDHENMFWYRQDPGLGLRLIYFSYDVKMKEKGDIPEGYSVSREKKERFSLILESASTNQTSMYLCASSPASGARTDTQYFGPGTRLTVL.